The entry that follows covers one T cell receptor beta chain sequence. The sample belongs to a study of blood T cell repertoires in COVID-19. Whole-study context: From T cells, B-cell-depleted T cells, or PBMCs came the material, which was cDNA or gDNA.

Only in-frame clones appear in the TCRdb table, and some are missing; sequencing was by immunoSEQ multiplex PCR. This sample has roughly 290,000 clones, with roughly 86% found just once. The CDR3 sequence is 16 residues long. Germline V gives CDR1 LGHNA, CDR2 YNFKEQ. Trimming took 4 bases from V and 4 from J, leaving 14 bases between them. The gene calls are TRBV4-2 and TRBJ2-6; no reliable D call. This sequence originates from a woman aged 30 to 39 who had recovered from COVID-19. The specimen was peripheral blood. The DNA of the CDR3 is TGTGCCAGCAGCCTAGAGCCCGCGAGGGGGGCCAACGTCCTGACTTTC. Translated: CASSLEPARGANVLTF.